This T cell receptor (beta chain) originates from a study of shared clonotypes between healthy human individuals. Study-wide results and limits: Larger estimated richness was generally seen in naive subsets than in memory subsets.

Germline V gives CDR1 SGHTA, CDR2 FQGNSA. The V end lost 1 base, the J end lost 4 bases, and 12 bases lay between the germline ends. There are 15 residues in the CDR3. The DNA input per sorted-subset replicate PCR was approximately 210 ng, corresponding to some 30,000 T cell genomes. Produced via immunoSEQ multiplex PCR; TCRdb's table is partial and in-frame only. The data hold over a million clones, with around 78% observed a single time. On this clone: Antigen: not known.

CD4+ cells were split into CD45RA+ naive and CD45RA-negative memory subsets. The clonotype comes from a man aged 18-30 years in good health. Some clones in this sample may be carry-over from other donors' samples. V usage is TRBV7-2 and J usage is TRBJ2-3; TRBD1 is a possible D gene (5 bases). Sequences were obtained from memory CD4+ T cells from PBMCs. Subset in this sample: CD45RA-negative fraction. CDR3 DNA: TGTGCCAGCAGCTTAGGACAGTCGAGGCCAGATACGCAGTATTTT. Protein: CASSLGQSRPDTQYF.